This TCR beta chain comes out of a study of T cell responses to AZD1222 COVID-19 vaccine. Sequenced by immunoSEQ multiplex PCR; TCRdb stores in-frame clones only, minus some. The data show fewer than 200,000 clones, approximately 90% seen once. The germline V and J ends were trimmed by 0 bases and 3 bases, with 11 bases remaining between them. The CDR3 covers 15 residues. Germline CDR1 and CDR2: LGHDT and YNNKEL (reference sequence). The V and J genes are TRBV3-1 (or the pseudogene TRBV3-2) and TRBJ1-1; D is unresolved. The sample was peripheral blood, taken on day 0 of AZD1222 vaccination. This clonotype was obtained from an adult in good health. CDR3 DNA sequence: TGTGCCAGCAGCCAAGATCTTACTGAGGACACTGAAGCTTTCTTT. Amino acid sequence: CASSQDLTEDTEAFF.